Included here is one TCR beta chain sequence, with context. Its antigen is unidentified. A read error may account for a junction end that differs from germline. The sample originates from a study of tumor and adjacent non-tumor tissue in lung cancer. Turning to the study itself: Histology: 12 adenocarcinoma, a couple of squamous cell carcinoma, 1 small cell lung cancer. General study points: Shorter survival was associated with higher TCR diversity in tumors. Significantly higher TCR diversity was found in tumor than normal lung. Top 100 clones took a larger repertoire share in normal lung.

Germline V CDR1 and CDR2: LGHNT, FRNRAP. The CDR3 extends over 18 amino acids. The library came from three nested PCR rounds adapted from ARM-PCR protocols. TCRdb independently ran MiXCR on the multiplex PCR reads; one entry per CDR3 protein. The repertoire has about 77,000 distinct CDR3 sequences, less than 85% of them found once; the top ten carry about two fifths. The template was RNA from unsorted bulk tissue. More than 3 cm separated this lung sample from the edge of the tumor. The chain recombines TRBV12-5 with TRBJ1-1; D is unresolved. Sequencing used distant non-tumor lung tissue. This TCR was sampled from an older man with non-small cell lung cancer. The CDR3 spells CASGLALSGVGGNTEASF. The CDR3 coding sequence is TGCGCTAGTGGTTTGGCTCTCTCCGGGGTCGGAGGAAACACTGAAGCCTCCTTT.